This T cell receptor (beta chain) derives from a study of blood T cell repertoires in COVID-19. With V trimmed by 4 bases and J by 4 bases, 12 bases remained unmatched. Looked up from germline, CDR1 is LGHDT and CDR2 is YNNKEL (reference sequence). There are 17 residues in the CDR3. Measured with immunoSEQ multiplex PCR; TCRdb has only the in-frame clones, and not every one. The sample holds about 260,000 clones, about 90% seen once. This TCR derives from a woman between 40 and 50 years old who had recovered from COVID-19. The rearrangement joins TRBV3-1 (or the pseudogene TRBV3-2) to TRBJ1-2; TRBD1 aligns across 10 bases. Input material: peripheral blood. The CDR3 nucleotides are TGTGCCAGCAGCCCTACTCCCGGGACAGGGGATAGCTATGGCTACACCTTC. It specifies CASSPTPGTGDSYGYTF.